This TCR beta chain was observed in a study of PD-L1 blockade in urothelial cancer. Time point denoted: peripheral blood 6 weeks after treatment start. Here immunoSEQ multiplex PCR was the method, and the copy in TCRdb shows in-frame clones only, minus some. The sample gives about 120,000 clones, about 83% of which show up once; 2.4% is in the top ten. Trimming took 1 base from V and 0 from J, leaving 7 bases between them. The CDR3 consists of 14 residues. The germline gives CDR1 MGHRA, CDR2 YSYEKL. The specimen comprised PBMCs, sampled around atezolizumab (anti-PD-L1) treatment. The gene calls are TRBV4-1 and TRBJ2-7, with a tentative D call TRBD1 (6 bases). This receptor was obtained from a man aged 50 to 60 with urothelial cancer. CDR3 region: CASSQGTVSYEQYF. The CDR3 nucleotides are TGCGCCAGCAGCCAAGGGACAGTCTCCTACGAGCAGTACTTC.